This record covers a single T cell receptor (beta chain). As yet, its antigen is unknown. Primers for the PCR totalled 60 Vbeta and 13 Jbeta. This table comes from immunoSEQ multiplex PCR, and its TCRdb copy is limited to in-frame clones, with some not included. Altogether 60,000 to 70,000 clones are present, around three quarters being singletons, with the ten largest covering about 8%. The donors comprised healthy bone marrow donors. The CDR3 is made up of 15 amino acids. The V and J ends lost 0 bases and 7 bases respectively, with 14 bases between them. The V gene's germline CDR1 is SGHTS and CDR2 YDEGEE. This specimen belongs to a study of cytomegalovirus exposure and HLA in healthy donors. Study background: Clustering assigned roughly 81% of the approximately 400 genotyped donors to the Caucasian-associated ancestry cluster. Overall study findings and caveats: Accurate predictions that matched the HLA-A and HLA-B alleles of most subjects were reportedly made from TCR beta sequences. Segments of the TCR beta V type were, in most cases, productive about 87% or about 30% of the time in an earlier analysis.

This chain joins TRBV5-8 and TRBJ1-5; D unresolved. Sequencing used PBMCs. The origin of this receptor is a man younger than 35 in good health and CMV-seropositive. The CDR3 loop reads CASSLAGVKFQPQHF. The DNA for the CDR3 is TGTGCCAGCAGCTTGGCCGGGGTTAAATTCCAGCCCCAGCATTTT.